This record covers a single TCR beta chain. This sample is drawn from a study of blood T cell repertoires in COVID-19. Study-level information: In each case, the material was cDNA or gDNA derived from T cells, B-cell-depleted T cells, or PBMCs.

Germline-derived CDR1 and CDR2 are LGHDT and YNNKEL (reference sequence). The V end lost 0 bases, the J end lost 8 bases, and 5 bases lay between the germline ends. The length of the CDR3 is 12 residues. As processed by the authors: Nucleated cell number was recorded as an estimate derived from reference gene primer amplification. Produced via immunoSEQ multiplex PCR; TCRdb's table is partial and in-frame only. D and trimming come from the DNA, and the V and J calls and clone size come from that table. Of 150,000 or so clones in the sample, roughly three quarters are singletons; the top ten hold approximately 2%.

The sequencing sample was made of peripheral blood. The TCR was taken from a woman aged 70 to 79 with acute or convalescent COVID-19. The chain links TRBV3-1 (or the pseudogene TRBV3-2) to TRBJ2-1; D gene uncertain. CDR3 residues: CASSQDLHEQFF. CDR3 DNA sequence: TGTGCCAGCAGCCAAGATCTCCATGAGCAGTTCTTC.